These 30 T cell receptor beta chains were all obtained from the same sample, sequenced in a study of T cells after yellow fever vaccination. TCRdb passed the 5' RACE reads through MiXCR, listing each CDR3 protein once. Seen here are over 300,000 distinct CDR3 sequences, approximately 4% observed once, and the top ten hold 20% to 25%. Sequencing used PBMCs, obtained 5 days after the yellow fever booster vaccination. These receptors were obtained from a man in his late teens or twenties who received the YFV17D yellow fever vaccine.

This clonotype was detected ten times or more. CDR3 nucleotide sequence: TGCAGTGCTAGAGGCCAGGGGGAAAACATTCAGTACTTC. Protein sequence: CSARGQGENIQYF. The rearrangement uses TRBV20-1 and TRBJ2-4; 7 nucleotides match TRBD1. CDR3 size: 13 residues. After removal of 1 base from V and 5 bases from J, the junction contained 2 bases not matched to a gene. CDR1 and CDR2 from the germline V gene are DFQATT and SNEGSKA (reference sequence).

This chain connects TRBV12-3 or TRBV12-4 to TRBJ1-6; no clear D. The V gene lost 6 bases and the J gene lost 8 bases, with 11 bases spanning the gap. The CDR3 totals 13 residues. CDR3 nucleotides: TGTGCCAGCAGCCCCGCCGGACATTCACCCCTCCACTTT. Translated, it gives CASSPAGHSPLHF.

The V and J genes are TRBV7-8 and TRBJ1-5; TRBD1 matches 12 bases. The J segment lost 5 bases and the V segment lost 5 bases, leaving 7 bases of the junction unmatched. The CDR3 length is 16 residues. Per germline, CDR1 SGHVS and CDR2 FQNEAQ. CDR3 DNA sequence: TGTGCCAGCAGCCTAGGGACAGGGGGCGTCGATCAGCCCCAGCATTTT. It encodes CASSLGTGGVDQPQHF.

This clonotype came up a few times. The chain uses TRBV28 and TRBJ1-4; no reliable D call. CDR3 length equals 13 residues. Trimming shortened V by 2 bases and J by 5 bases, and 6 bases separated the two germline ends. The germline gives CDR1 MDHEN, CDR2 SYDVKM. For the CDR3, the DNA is TGTGCCAGCAGTTTAAGACGGAATGAAAAACTGTTTTTT. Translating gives CASSLRRNEKLFF.

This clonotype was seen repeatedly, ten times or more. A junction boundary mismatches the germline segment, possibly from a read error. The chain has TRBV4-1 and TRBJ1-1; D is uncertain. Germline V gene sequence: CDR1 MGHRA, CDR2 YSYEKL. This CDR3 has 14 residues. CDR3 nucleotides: TGTGCCAGCAGCCAAGCGCGGGGGAACACTGAAGCTTTCTTT. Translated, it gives CASSQARGNTEAFF.

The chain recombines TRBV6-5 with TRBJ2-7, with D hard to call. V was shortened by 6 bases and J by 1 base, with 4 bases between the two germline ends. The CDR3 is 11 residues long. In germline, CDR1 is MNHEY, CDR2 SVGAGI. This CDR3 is CASRWSYEQYF. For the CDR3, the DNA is TGTGCCAGCAGGTGGTCCTACGAGCAGTACTTC.

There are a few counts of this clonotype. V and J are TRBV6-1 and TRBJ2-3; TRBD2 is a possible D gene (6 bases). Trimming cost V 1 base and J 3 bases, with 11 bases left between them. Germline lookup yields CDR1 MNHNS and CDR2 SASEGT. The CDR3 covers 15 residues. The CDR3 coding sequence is TGTGCCAGCAGTGAAGAAAAGGGGAGGACAGATACGCAGTATTTT. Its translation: CASSEEKGRTDTQYF.

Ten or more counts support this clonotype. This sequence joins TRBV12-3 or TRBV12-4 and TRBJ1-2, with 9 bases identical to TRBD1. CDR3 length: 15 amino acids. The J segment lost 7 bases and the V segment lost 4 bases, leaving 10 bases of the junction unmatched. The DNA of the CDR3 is TGTGCCAGCAGTTCACAGACAGGGGGAGTGACTGGCTACACCTTC. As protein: CASSSQTGGVTGYTF.

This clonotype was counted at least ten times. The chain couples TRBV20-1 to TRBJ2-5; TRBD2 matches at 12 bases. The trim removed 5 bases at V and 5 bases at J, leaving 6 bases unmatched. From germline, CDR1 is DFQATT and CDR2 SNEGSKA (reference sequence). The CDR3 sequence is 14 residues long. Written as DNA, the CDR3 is TGCAGTGCTTCCTGGGGGACTAGCGGGGAGACCCAGTACTTC. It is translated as CSASWGTSGETQYF.

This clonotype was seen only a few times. The CDR3 is CASSLASGLGTEAFF. In DNA form, the CDR3 reads TGTGCCAGCAGCTTAGCGTCAGGCCTGGGCACTGAAGCTTTCTTT. J is TRBJ1-1 and V is TRBV7-9; D unresolved. CDR3 length equals 15 residues. Trimming removed 0 bases from V and 4 bases from J, with 12 bases in between. From germline, CDR1 is SEHNR and CDR2 FQNEAQ (reference sequence).

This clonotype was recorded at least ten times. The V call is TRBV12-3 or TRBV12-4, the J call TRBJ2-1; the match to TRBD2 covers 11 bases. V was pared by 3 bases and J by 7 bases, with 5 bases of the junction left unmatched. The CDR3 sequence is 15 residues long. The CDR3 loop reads CASSLGPSGGNEQFF. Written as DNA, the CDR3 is TGTGCCAGCAGTTTGGGTCCTAGCGGGGGGAATGAGCAGTTCTTC.

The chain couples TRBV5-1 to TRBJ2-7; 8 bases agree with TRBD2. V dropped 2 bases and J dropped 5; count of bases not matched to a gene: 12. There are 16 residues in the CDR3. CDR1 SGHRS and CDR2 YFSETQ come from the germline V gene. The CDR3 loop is CASSFPNGTSLHEQYF. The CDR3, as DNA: TGCGCCAGCAGCTTTCCAAACGGGACTAGTCTGCACGAGCAGTACTTC.

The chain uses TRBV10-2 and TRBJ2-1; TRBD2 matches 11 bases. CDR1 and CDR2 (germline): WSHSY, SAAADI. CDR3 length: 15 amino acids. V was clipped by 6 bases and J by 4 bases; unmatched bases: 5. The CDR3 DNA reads TGCGCCAGCAGGATTAGCGGGGGGGGTTACAATGAGCAGTTCTTC. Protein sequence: CASRISGGGYNEQFF.

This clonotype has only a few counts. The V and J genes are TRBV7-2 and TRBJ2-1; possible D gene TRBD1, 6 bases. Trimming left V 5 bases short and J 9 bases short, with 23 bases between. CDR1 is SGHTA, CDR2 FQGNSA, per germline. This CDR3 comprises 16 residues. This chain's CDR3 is CASSRAGTEGGAEQFF. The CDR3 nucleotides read TGTGCCAGCAGCCGCGCCGGGACCGAAGGGGGAGCTGAGCAGTTCTTC.

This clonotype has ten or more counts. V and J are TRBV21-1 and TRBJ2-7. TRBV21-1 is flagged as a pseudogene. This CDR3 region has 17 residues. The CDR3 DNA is TGTGCCAGCAGCAAAGAACAGTCAGGACAGGATCCCTACGAGCAGTACGTC. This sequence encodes CASSKEQSGQDPYEQYV.

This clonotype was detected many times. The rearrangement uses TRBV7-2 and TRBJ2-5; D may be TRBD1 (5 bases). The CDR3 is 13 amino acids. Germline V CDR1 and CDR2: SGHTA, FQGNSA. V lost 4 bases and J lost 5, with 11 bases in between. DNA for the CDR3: TGTGCCAGCAGCTCGAACAAGGGGGAGACCCAGTACTTC. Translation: CASSSNKGETQYF.

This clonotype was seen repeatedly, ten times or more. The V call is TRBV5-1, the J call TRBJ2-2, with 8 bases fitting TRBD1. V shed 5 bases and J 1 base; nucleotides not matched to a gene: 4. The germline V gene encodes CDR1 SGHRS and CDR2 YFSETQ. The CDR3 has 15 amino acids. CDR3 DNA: TGCGCCAGCAGTGAGGGGACAGGGAACACCGGGGAGCTGTTTTTT. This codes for CASSEGTGNTGELFF.

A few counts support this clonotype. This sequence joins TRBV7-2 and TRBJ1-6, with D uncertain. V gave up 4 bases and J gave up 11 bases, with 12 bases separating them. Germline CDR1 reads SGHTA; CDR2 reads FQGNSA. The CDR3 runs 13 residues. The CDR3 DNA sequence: TGTGCCAGCAGCTCCACCCCACTTCCACCCCTCCACTTT. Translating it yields CASSSTPLPPLHF.

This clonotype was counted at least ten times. The CDR3 DNA sequence: TGTGCCAGCAGCTCCACAGGGGGCGGTGAAAAACTGTTTTTT. Translated, it gives CASSSTGGGEKLFF. The chain uses TRBV9 and TRBJ1-4, with 9 bases lining up with TRBD1. CDR3 size: 14 residues. The germline gives CDR1 SGDLS, CDR2 YYNGEE. Unmatched junction bases numbered 5, after V lost 4 bases and J lost 7 bases.

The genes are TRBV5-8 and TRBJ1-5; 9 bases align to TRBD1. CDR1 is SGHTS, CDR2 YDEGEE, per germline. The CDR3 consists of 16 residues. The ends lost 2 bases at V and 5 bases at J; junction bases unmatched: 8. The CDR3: CASSLDTGGRDQPQHF. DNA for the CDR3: TGTGCCAGCAGCTTAGATACAGGGGGCCGAGATCAGCCCCAGCATTTT. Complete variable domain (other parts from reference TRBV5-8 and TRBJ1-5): EAGVTQSPTHLIKTRGQQATLRCSPISGHTSVYWYQQALGLGLQFLLWYDEGEERNRGNFPPRFSGRQFPNYSSELNVNALELEDSALYLCASSLDTGGRDQPQHFGDGTRLSIL.

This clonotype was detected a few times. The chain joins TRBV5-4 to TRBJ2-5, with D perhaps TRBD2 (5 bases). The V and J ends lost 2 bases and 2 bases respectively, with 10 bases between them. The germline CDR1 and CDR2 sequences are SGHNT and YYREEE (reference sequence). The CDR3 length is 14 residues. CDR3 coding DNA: TGTGCCAGCAGCTTCTCGGGGATGCAAGAGACCCAGTACTTC. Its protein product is CASSFSGMQETQYF. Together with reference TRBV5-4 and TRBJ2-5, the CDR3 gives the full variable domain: ETGVTQSPTHLIKTRGQQVTLRCSSQSGHNTVSWYQQALGQGPQFIFQYYREEENGRGNFPPRFSGLQFPNYSSELNVNALELDDSALYLCASSFSGMQETQYFGPGTRLLVL.

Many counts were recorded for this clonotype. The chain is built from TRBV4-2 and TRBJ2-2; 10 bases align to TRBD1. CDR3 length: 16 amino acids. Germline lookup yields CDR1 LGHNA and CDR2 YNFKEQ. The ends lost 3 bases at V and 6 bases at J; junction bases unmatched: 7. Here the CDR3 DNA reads TGTGCCAGCAGCCAGAAGGTCGGGACAGGGGCCGGGGAGCTGTTTTTT. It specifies CASSQKVGTGAGELFF.

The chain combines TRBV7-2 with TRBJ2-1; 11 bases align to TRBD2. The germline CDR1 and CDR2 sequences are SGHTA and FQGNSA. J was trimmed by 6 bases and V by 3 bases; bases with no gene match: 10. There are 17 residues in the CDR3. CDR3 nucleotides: TGTGCCAGCAGCTTTGGACTAGCGGGTTCCTTGGGCAATGAGCAGTTCTTC. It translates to CASSFGLAGSLGNEQFF.

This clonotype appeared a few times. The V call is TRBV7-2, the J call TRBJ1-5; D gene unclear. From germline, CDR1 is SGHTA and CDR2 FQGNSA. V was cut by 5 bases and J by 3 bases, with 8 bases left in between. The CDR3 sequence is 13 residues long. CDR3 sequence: CASSLFPNQPQHF. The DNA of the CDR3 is TGTGCCAGCAGCCTTTTCCCCAATCAGCCCCAGCATTTT. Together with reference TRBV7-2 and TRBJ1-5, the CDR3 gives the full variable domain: GAGVSQSPSNKVTEKGKDVELRCDPISGHTALYWYRQSLGQGLEFLIYFQGNSAPDKSGLPSDRFSAERTGGSVSTLTIQRTQQEDSAVYLCASSLFPNQPQHFGDGTRLSIL.

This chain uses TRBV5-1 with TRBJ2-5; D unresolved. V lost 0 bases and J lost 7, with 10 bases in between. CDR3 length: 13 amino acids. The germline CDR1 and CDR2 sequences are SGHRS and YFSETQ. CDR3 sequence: CASSLALDGTQYF. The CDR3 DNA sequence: TGCGCCAGCAGCTTGGCCCTCGACGGGACCCAGTACTTC.

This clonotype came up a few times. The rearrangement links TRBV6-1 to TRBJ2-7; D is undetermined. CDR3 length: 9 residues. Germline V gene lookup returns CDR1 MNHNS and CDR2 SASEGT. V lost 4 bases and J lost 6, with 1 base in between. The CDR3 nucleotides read TGTGCCAGCAGTGGCGAGCAGTACGTC. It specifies CASSGEQYV.

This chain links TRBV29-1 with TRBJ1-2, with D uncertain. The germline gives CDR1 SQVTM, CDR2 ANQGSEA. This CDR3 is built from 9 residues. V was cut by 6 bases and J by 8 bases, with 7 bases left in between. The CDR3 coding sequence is TGCAGCGTGGATGCGGGCTACACCTTC. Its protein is CSVDAGYTF. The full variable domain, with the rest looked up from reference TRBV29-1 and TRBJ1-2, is SAVISQKPSRDICQRGTSLTIQCQVDSQVTMMFWYRQQPGQSLTLIATANQGSEATYESGFVIDKFPISRPNLTFSTLTVSNMSPEDSSIYLCSVDAGYTFGSGTRLTVV.

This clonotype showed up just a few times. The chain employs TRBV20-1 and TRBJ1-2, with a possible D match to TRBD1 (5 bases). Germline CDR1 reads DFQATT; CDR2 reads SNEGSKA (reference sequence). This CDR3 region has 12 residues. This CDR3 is CFPEWGANGYTF. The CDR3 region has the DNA TGCTTTCCAGAATGGGGCGCAAATGGCTACACCTTC.

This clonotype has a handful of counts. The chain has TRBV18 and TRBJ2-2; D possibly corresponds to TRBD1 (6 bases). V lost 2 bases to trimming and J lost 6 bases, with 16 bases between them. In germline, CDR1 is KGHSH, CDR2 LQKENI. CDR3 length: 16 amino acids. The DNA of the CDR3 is TGTGCCAGCTCACCAAGGGCTGGGGGCGCCTCCGGGGAGCTGTTTTTT. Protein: CASSPRAGGASGELFF. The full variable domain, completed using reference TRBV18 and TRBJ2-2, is NAGVMQNPRHLVRRRGQEARLRCSPMKGHSHVYWYRQLPEEGLKFMVYLQKENIIDESGMPKERFSAEFPKEGPSILRIQQVVRGDSAAYFCASSPRAGGASGELFFGEGSRLTVL.

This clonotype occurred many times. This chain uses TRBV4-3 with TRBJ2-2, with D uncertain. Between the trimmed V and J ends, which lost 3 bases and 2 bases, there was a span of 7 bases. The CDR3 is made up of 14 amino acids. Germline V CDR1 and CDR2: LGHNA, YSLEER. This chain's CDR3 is CASSQATNTGELFF. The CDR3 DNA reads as TGCGCCAGCAGCCAGGCTACAAACACCGGGGAGCTGTTTTTT.